The T cell receptor (beta chain) described here comes from a study of blood T cells in healthy people across ages. Overall study results and limits: A greater number of naive CD4+ cells and higher diversity distinguished long-lived donors from aged donors. Diversity estimated from one million T cells was considered an underestimate.

Germline CDR1 is DFQATT and CDR2 is SNEGSKA (reference sequence). The length of the CDR3 is 15 residues. V lost 3 bases and J 3 bases, leaving 18 bases between the germline ends. Through a sample-barcoded 5' primer and a J-beta primer mix, a second PCR was run for about 6 to 11 cycles. Every cDNA molecule bore a tag from a template-switch adaptor containing 12 random nucleotides. MiXCR, applied by TCRdb to the 5' RACE reads, yields one record per CDR3 protein. The sample contains 730,000 or so distinct CDR3 sequences, 40% to 45% of which appear only once. This clonotype was counted a single time. Antigen unknown. This may be a read error, as it is one base from a much larger clone. Every sample yielded at least 6.5 million isolated PBMCs.

The chain combines TRBV20-1 with TRBJ2-7; the D gene is possibly TRBD2 (6 bases). Sequenced material: blood. The receptor was isolated from a woman aged 55-69 years in good health. The CDR3 is CSASDLAESRYEQYF. The CDR3 DNA sequence: TGCAGTGCTAGTGATTTAGCGGAGTCTCGCTACGAGCAGTACTTC.